This TCR beta chain was retrieved from a study of CD8+ T cells in alopecia areata. Trimming left V 7 bases short and J 6 bases short, with 13 bases between. In germline, CDR1 is SGHTA, CDR2 FQGNSA. The length of the CDR3 is 12 residues. Reverse transcription of extracted RNA yielded cDNA, which provided the sequencing template. Produced via immunoSEQ multiplex PCR; TCRdb's table is partial and in-frame only. Among 90,000 to 150,000 clones listed, 50% to 55% were seen once. Treatment here: oral pan-JAK inhibitor, 5-10 mg twice daily. This chain joins TRBV7-2 and TRBJ2-7; D unresolved. The receptor comes from a human donor with alopecia areata. Here the sequenced sample was CD4+ T cells sorted from blood, taken at week 4, from a patient treated with tofacitinib. The CDR3 bases are TGTGCCAGCACTATCCGGAGCCTCGAGCAGTACTTC. This gives the protein CASTIRSLEQYF.